The clone carrying this T cell receptor (beta chain) was observed a few times. Antigen specificity is unknown. Individuals who donated were healthy Caucasians from Russia aged about 6 to 100. This entry comes from a study of blood T cells in healthy people across ages. Study-wide results and caveats: Both higher diversity and more naive CD4+ cells marked long-lived donors when set against aged donors. Underestimates were what the diversity estimates from one million T cells were considered to be.

For the second PCR, which ran for about 6 to 11 cycles, a sample-barcoded 5' primer and a J-beta primer mix were used. TCRdb itself ran the 5' RACE reads through MiXCR, one entry per CDR3 protein. The table includes some 880,000 distinct CDR3 sequences, approximately 35% detected once. Trimming shortened V by 6 bases and J by 0 bases, and 9 bases separated the two germline ends. This CDR3 comprises 14 residues. Germline lookup yields CDR1 MNHEY and CDR2 SVGEGT. The chain has TRBV6-2 or TRBV6-3 and TRBJ1-5, with a possible D match to TRBD1 (5 bases). The TCR originated in a young man in good health. Sequences were obtained from blood. This chain's CDR3 is CASRTDYSNQPQHF. In nucleotides, the CDR3 is TGTGCCAGCAGGACAGATTATAGCAATCAGCCCCAGCATTTT.